This TCR beta chain was identified during a study of Ad26.COV2.S vaccination and SARS-CoV-2 variants. At the level of the study: Ad26.COV2.S was injected intramuscularly once or twice, 56 days apart.

This CDR3 is built from 17 residues. Looked up from germline, CDR1 is LGHDT and CDR2 is YNNKEL (reference sequence). Deletions cut 3 bases from V and 5 bases from J, with 23 bases between. Clones were read by immunoSEQ multiplex PCR, and TCRdb kept only the in-frame ones, dropping some. Of about 440,000 clones detected, around 91% appear once; the ten largest clones hold approximately 4.3%. Study-wide points: Following vaccination, spike-specific CD8+ and CD4+ T cell responses reportedly exhibited substantial breadth.

Treatment indicated: some 20 received Ad26.COV2.S at low or high dose, single or two shots; several received placebo; per-sample allocation not given. Material that was analyzed had been drawn on day 63 after the first vaccine or placebo injection. Concerning this clone: The antigen is undetermined.

The TCR was taken from a person aged 18-60 years who received the Ad26.COV2.S COVID-19 vaccine or a placebo. The genes are TRBV3-1 (or the pseudogene TRBV3-2) and TRBJ2-7, with D possibly matching TRBD2 (6 bases). The sequencing here drew on peripheral blood, taken in a trial of Ad26.COV2.S vaccine versus placebo. CDR3 nucleotides: TGTGCCAGCAGCCAGATCTCCGGTACTAGGGGAGGCAACGAGCAGTACTTC. This codes for CASSQISGTRGGNEQYF.